The source of this T cell receptor beta chain is a study of OX40 agonist ivuxolimab in advanced cancers. Study findings and constraints: In the 0.1-3.0 mg/kg groups, partial responders showed among the lowest expansion.

The repertoire was sequenced with immunoSEQ multiplex PCR; TCRdb's copy has only in-frame clones and lacks some. The sample contains some 86,000 clones, around 82% of which appear only once. Comments on this clone: Its antigen is unknown.

The J segment lost 2 bases and the V segment lost 3 bases, leaving 13 bases of the junction unmatched. The CDR3 length is 18 residues. In germline, CDR1 is MGHRA, CDR2 YSYEKL. The receptor's source is an adult with an advanced solid tumor such as melanoma, head and neck, liver or kidney cancer. This chain uses TRBV4-1 with TRBJ2-3, with 8 bases identical to TRBD1. The sample in question was CD4+ or CD8+ T cells sorted from blood, obtained in a trial of the OX40 agonist ivuxolimab. This CDR3 is CASSQGTRWQGATDTQYF. For the CDR3, the DNA is TGCGCCAGCAGCCAGGGAACCCGGTGGCAGGGGGCCACAGATACGCAGTATTTT.